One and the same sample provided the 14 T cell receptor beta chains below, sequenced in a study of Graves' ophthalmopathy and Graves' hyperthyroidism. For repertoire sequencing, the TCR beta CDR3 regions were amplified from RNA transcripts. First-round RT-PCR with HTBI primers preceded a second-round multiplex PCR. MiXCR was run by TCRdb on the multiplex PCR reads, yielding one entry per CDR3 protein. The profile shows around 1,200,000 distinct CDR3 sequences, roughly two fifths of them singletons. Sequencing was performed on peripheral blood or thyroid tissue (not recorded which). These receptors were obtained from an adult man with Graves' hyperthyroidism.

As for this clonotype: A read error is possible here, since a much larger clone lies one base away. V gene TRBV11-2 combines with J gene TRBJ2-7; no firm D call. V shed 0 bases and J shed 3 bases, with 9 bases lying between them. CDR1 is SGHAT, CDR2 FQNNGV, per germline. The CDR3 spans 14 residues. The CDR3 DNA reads TGTGCCAGCAGCTTAGAGCTGGGCGGCTACGAGCAGTACTTC. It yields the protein CASSLELGGYEQYF.

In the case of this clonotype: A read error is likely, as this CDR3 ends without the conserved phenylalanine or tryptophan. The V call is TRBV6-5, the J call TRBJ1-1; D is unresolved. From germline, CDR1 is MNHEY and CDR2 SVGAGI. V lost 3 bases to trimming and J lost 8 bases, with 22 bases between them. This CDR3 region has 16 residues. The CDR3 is CASSYSIYARTREAFS. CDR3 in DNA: TGTGCCAGCAGTTATTCCATCTATGCGAGAACAAGAGAAGCTTTCTCT.

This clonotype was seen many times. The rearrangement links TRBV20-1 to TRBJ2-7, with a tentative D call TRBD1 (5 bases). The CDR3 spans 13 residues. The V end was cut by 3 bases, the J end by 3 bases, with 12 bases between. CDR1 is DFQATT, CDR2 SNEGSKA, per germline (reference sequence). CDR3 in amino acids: CSASSGNGYEQYF. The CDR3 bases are TGCAGTGCTAGTTCAGGGAACGGCTACGAGCAGTACTTC.

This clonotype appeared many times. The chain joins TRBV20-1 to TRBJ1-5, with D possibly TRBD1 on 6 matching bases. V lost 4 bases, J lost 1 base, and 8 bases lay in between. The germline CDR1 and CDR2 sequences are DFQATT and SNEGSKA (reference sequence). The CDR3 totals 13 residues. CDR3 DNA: TGCAGTGCTATGGGGGCGAGCAATCAGCCCCAGCATTTT. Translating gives CSAMGASNQPQHF.

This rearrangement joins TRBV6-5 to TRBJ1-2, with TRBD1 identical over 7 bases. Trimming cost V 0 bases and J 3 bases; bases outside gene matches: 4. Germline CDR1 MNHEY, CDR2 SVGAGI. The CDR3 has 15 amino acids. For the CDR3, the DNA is TGTGCCAGCAGTTACTCGGATCAGGGGGACTATGGCTACACCTTC. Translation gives CASSYSDQGDYGYTF.

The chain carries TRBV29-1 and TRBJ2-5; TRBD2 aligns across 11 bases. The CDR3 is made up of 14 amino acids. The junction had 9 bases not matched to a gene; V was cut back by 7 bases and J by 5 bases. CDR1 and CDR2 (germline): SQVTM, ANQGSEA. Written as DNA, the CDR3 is TGCAGCGGTATAGCGGGGGGGCCCGATGAGACCCAGTACTTC. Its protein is CSGIAGGPDETQYF.

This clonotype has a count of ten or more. The CDR3 bases are TGTGCCAGCAGCTCCCGACAGCGCTACGAGCAGTACTTC. This translates into CASSSRQRYEQYF. The rearrangement uses TRBV7-8 and TRBJ2-7, with a possible D match to TRBD1 (5 bases). V dropped 4 bases and J dropped 3 bases, with 10 bases sitting between them. The CDR3 spans 13 residues. Germline V lookup: CDR1 SGHVS, CDR2 FQNEAQ. Together with reference TRBV7-8 and TRBJ2-7, the CDR3 gives the full variable domain: GAGVSQSPRYKVAKRGQDVALRCDPISGHVSLFWYQQALGQGPEFLTYFQNEAQLDKSGLPSDRFFAERPEGSVSTLKIQRTQQEDSAVYLCASSSRQRYEQYFGPGTRLTVT.

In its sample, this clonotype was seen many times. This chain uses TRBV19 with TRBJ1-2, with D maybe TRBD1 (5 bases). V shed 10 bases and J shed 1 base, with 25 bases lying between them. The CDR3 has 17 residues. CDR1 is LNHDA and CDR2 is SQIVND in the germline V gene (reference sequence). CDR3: CATRGRDVLPLNYGYTF. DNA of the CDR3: TGTGCCACCAGAGGCCGGGACGTACTTCCTCTTAACTATGGCTACACCTTC.

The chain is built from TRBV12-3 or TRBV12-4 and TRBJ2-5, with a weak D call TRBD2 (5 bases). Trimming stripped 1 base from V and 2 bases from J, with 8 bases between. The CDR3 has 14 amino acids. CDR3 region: CASSLEPGQETQYF. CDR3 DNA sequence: TGTGCCAGCAGTTTAGAACCGGGACAAGAGACCCAGTACTTC.

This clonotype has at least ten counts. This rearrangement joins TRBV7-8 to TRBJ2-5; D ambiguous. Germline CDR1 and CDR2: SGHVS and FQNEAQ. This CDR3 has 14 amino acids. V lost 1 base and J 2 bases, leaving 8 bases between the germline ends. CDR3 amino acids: CASSLVFQQETQYF. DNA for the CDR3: TGTGCCAGCAGCTTAGTCTTCCAGCAAGAGACCCAGTACTTC.

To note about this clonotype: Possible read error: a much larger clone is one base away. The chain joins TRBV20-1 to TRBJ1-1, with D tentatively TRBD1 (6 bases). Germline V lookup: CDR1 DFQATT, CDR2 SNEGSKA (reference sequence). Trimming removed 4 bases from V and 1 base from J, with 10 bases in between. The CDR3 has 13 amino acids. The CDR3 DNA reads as TGCAGTGCTAAACTACAGGGGAACACTGAAGCTTTCTTT. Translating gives CSAKLQGNTEAFF.

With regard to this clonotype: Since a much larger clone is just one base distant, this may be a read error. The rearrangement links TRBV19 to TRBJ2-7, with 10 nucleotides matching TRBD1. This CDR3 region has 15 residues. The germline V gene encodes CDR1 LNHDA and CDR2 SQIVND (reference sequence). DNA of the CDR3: TGTGCCAGTAGTCTCGGGACAGGGGAAATCTACGAGCAGTGCTTC. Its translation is CASSLGTGEIYEQCF. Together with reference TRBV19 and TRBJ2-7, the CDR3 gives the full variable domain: DGGITQSPKYLFRKEGQNVTLSCEQNLNHDAMYWYRQDPGQGLRLIYYSQIVNDFQKGDIAEGYSVSREKKESFPLTVTSAQKNPTAFYLCASSLGTGEIYEQCFGPGTRLTVT.

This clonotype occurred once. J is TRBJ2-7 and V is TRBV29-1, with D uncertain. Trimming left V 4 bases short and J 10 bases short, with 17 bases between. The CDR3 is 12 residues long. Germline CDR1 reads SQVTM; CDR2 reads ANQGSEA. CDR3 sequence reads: CSVGDSNQPQYF. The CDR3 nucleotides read TGCAGCGTTGGTGATAGCAATCAGCCCCAGTACTTC.

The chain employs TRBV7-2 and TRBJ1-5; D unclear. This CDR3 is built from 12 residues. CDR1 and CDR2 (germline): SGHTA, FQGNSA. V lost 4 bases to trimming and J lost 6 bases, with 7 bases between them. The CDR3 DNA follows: TGTGCCAGCAGCTCATTAACTCAGCCCCAGCATTTT. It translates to CASSSLTQPQHF.